A single sample is the source of the 17 T cell receptor beta chains below, sequenced in a study of T-cell memory formation after mild COVID-19. A single record per CDR3 protein comes from TCRdb applying MiXCR to the 5' RACE reads. The sample holds about 270,000 distinct CDR3 sequences, approximately 15% seen once. The sequenced material came from PBMCs or a T cell subset sorted from them (not recorded which). The origin of the receptors is an adult woman who had mild COVID-19 (a few samples of this study predate the infection). Cell type and time point are not known.

CDR3 nucleotides: TGTGCCAGCAGCTCCCGAGCGGGAGAGAATGAGCAGTTCTTC. Translating it yields CASSSRAGENEQFF. The genes are TRBV7-3 and TRBJ2-1; 8 nucleotides match TRBD2. In germline, CDR1 is SGHTA, CDR2 FQGTGA. J lost 7 bases, V lost 4 bases, and 6 bases had no gene match. CDR3 length equals 14 residues.

This clonotype was seen a handful of times. The chain recombines TRBV3-1 with TRBJ1-2, with 7 bases fitting TRBD1. The CDR3 runs to 13 residues. CDR1 and CDR2 from the germline V gene are LGHDT and YNNKEL (reference sequence). With 4 bases clipped from V and 4 bases from J, the junction kept 3 bases outside the gene matches. The CDR3 region is CASSRRGSYGYTF. CDR3 nucleotide sequence: TGTGCCAGCAGCCGCAGGGGGAGCTATGGCTACACCTTC.

This chain connects TRBV10-3 to TRBJ2-3; possible D gene TRBD1, 6 bases. The CDR3 covers 16 residues. V was pared by 0 bases and J by 1 base, with 11 bases between. Germline V gives CDR1 ENHRY, CDR2 SYGVKD. The CDR3 DNA sequence: TGTGCCATCAGTGAGTCAACAGGGTTCGGCACAGATACGCAGTATTTT. It codes for CAISESTGFGTDTQYF.

This rearrangement joins TRBV10-3 to TRBJ1-1; 7 bases are shared with TRBD1. The germline V gene encodes CDR1 ENHRY and CDR2 SYGVKD. The CDR3 is made up of 13 amino acids. V shed 5 bases, J shed 1 base, and the junction held 1 base outside the gene matches. The CDR3 region is CAISPGGNTEAFF. CDR3 coding DNA: TGTGCCATCAGTCCAGGGGGGAACACTGAAGCTTTCTTT.

This sequence joins TRBV12-3 or TRBV12-4 and TRBJ1-1; possibly TRBD1 for D (5 bases). The CDR3 consists of 14 residues. V lost 3 bases to trimming and J lost 2 bases, with 10 bases between them. CDR3 protein: CASSFTDTNTEAFF. Here the CDR3 DNA reads TGTGCCAGCAGTTTTACGGACACCAACACTGAAGCTTTCTTT.

The DNA of the CDR3 is TGCAGTGCCGTACGACAGGGGCCGGGACAGCCCCAGCATTTT. This translates into CSAVRQGPGQPQHF. This sequence joins TRBV20-1 and TRBJ1-5, with 8 bases aligning to TRBD1. The CDR3 is 14 amino acids. The V and J ends lost 6 bases and 7 bases, in that order; junction bases with no gene match: 11. Germline CDR1 and CDR2: DFQATT and SNEGSKA (reference sequence).

The gene calls are TRBV7-9 and TRBJ1-1; no definite D call. Trimming took 5 bases from V and 0 from J, leaving 19 bases between them. Germline CDR1 reads SEHNR; CDR2 reads FQNEAQ (reference sequence). The CDR3 loop spans 17 amino acids. The CDR3 is CASSRGQYRKMNTEAFF. In DNA form, the CDR3 reads TGTGCCAGCAGCCGAGGTCAGTACAGAAAAATGAACACTGAAGCTTTCTTT.

J is TRBJ2-7 and V is TRBV4-3; 9 bases match TRBD1. V dropped 4 bases and J dropped 6; count of bases not matched to a gene: 7. The germline V gene encodes CDR1 LGHNA and CDR2 YSLEER. This CDR3 spans 14 amino acids. In nucleotides, the CDR3 is TGCGCCAGCAGCCGGACAGGGGCAGCGGGCGAGCAGTACTTC. Its protein product is CASSRTGAAGEQYF.

The chain combines TRBV5-4 with TRBJ2-1; 9 bases are shared with TRBD1. J was trimmed by 15 bases and V by 4 bases; bases with no gene match: 8. The CDR3 loop spans 12 amino acids. CDR1 SGHNT and CDR2 YYREEE come from the germline V gene (reference sequence). In DNA form, the CDR3 reads TGTGCCAGCAGCCAAACCCCGGGACAGGGGTTCTTC. It is translated as CASSQTPGQGFF.

This clonotype was seen a handful of times. CDR3 nucleotides: TGTGCCAGCAGCGCCTTATGGGGGGCTGGCAATGAGCAGTTCTTC. Its protein is CASSALWGAGNEQFF. The chain combines TRBV25-1 with TRBJ2-1; the D gene could be TRBD1 or TRBD2 (6 bases each). The CDR3 is made up of 15 amino acids. V was shortened by 6 bases and J by 6 bases, with 18 bases between the two germline ends. Germline CDR1 is MGHDK and CDR2 is SYGVNS.

The chain recombines TRBV12-3 or TRBV12-4 with TRBJ2-3; unclear D gene. Trimming shortened V by 4 bases and J by 3 bases, and 20 bases separated the two germline ends. The CDR3 has 17 amino acids. This CDR3 is CASSWGCTRFGTDTQYF. The CDR3, as DNA: TGTGCCAGCAGTTGGGGATGCACTCGGTTTGGGACAGATACGCAGTATTTT.

This rearrangement joins TRBV5-1 to TRBJ2-3; no definite D call. This CDR3 has 16 residues. Deletions cut 1 base from V and 0 bases from J, with 12 bases between. Germline V lookup: CDR1 SGHRS, CDR2 YFSETQ. Written as DNA, the CDR3 is TGCGCCAGCAGCTTGAATGCCCCATTGAGCACAGATACGCAGTATTTT. Encoded protein: CASSLNAPLSTDTQYF.

The sample holds a few counts of this clonotype. This chain joins TRBV20-1 and TRBJ1-2; D unclear. The CDR3 runs 15 residues. Germline CDR1 DFQATT, CDR2 SNEGSKA (reference sequence). The CDR3 is CRAPPPAMVGYGYTF. In DNA form, the CDR3 reads TGCAGGGCCCCCCCCCCGGCCATGGTTGGCTATGGCTACACCTTC.

This clonotype has more than one count but fewer than ten. The V gene is TRBV7-2, the J gene TRBJ2-6, with TRBD1 matching over 9 bases. Germline V CDR1 and CDR2: SGHTA, FQGNSA. The CDR3 is made up of 17 amino acids. J was trimmed by 2 bases and V by 5 bases; bases with no gene match: 7. CDR3 DNA: TGTGCCAGCAGCCGAGGACAGGGGAGGGCTGGGGCCAACGTCCTGACTTTC. Translating it yields CASSRGQGRAGANVLTF.

This clonotype has a single count. The rearrangement links TRBV7-6 to TRBJ2-7; D not resolved. Germline CDR1 is SGHVS and CDR2 is FNYEAQ. This CDR3 has 13 amino acids. The V gene lost 5 bases and the J gene lost 4 bases, with 12 bases spanning the gap. CDR3: CASSPRFQYEQYF. CDR3 nucleotides: TGTGCCAGCAGCCCCCGCTTTCAGTACGAGCAGTACTTC.

This clonotype was observed at least ten times. This chain's CDR3 is CSAKGRPMAHEQYF. CDR3 bases: TGCAGTGCTAAGGGACGCCCTATGGCCCACGAGCAGTACTTC. This chain uses TRBV20-1 with TRBJ2-7; D is perhaps TRBD1 or TRBD2 (5 bases each). The CDR3 extends over 14 amino acids. Trimming removed 4 bases at V and 5 bases at J, with 18 bases between. Germline loops: CDR1 DFQATT, CDR2 SNEGSKA (reference sequence).

This clonotype occurred a few times. This chain joins TRBV7-8 and TRBJ2-5, with D unclear. The germline V gene has CDR1 SGHVS and CDR2 FQNEAQ. The V end lost 3 bases, the J end lost 3 bases, and 17 bases lay between the germline ends. The CDR3 has 16 residues. This chain's CDR3 is CASSLVRVASKETQYF. The CDR3 bases are TGTGCCAGCAGCTTGGTGAGAGTAGCTTCCAAAGAGACCCAGTACTTC.